Shown below are 9 T cell receptor beta chains from a single sample sequenced in a study of blood T cell repertoires in COVID-19. Libraries were prepared by immunoSEQ multiplex PCR; TCRdb keeps only in-frame clonotypes and omits some of them. This sample has roughly 53,000 clones, with over 70% found just once. The specimen was peripheral blood. These receptors all come from a woman aged 80 or over with COVID-19, enrolled during active disease.

This clone was observed once. V is TRBV27 and J is TRBJ2-3, with D perhaps TRBD1 (6 bases). This CDR3 has 14 residues. Per germline, CDR1 MNHEY and CDR2 SMNVEV (reference sequence). V lost 5 bases to trimming and J lost 5 bases, with 14 bases between them. The CDR3 nucleotides read TGTGCCAGCAGTACCCGGAGCAGGGGAGATACGCAGTATTTT. Translated: CASSTRSRGDTQYF.

The V and J genes are TRBV7-2 and TRBJ1-1, with D perhaps TRBD1 (6 bases). The CDR3 contains 14 residues. Trimming cost V 2 bases and J 3 bases, with 10 bases left between them. Looked up from germline, CDR1 is SGHTA and CDR2 is FQGNSA. CDR3 DNA sequence: TGTGCCAGCAGCTTACTACAGGGCTACACTGAAGCTTTCTTT. Amino acid sequence: CASSLLQGYTEAFF.

The V and J genes are TRBV5-5 and TRBJ1-3; tentative D call: TRBD1 (6 bases). The length of the CDR3 is 15 residues. Germline V gene lookup returns CDR1 SGHKS and CDR2 YYEKEE (reference sequence). The V end was cut by 2 bases, the J end by 0 bases, with 9 bases between. CDR3 DNA sequence: TGTGCCAGCAGCTTACTAGGGGGCTCTGGAAACACCATATATTTT. It specifies CASSLLGGSGNTIYF.

The rearrangement joins TRBV4-1 to TRBJ1-6; D is perhaps TRBD1 (6 bases). The V gene's germline CDR1 is MGHRA and CDR2 YSYEKL. V gave up 3 bases and J gave up 9 bases, with 18 bases separating them. The CDR3 sequence is 16 residues long. The CDR3, as DNA: TGCGCCAGCAGCCACCTAGGACCCGCGGGGGCTTCACCCCTCCACTTT. This encodes CASSHLGPAGASPLHF.

The chain has TRBV7-9 and TRBJ2-2; D is possibly TRBD1 (6 bases). The CDR3 is made up of 18 amino acids. Looked up from germline, CDR1 is SEHNR and CDR2 is FQNEAQ (reference sequence). Trimming removed 5 bases from V and 2 bases from J, with 21 bases in between. CDR3 amino acids: CASSPRGQGYSNTGELFF. The CDR3, as DNA: TGTGCCAGCAGCCCTCGAGGGCAGGGGTACTCCAACACCGGGGAGCTGTTTTTT.

The rearrangement links TRBV5-5 to TRBJ2-1; unclear D gene. Germline V lookup: CDR1 SGHKS, CDR2 YYEKEE (reference sequence). This CDR3 spans 15 amino acids. V shed 4 bases and J shed 3 bases, with 14 bases lying between them. This CDR3 is CASSVVRSFYNEQFF. CDR3 DNA: TGTGCCAGCAGCGTGGTTCGGTCCTTCTACAATGAGCAGTTCTTC.

The J gene is TRBJ2-5, the V gene TRBV7-2, with 8 positions matching TRBD1. The length of the CDR3 is 16 residues. CDR1 and CDR2 from the germline V gene are SGHTA and FQGNSA. V trimming: 5 bases; J trimming: 2 bases; junction bases outside the gene matches: 10. Written as DNA, the CDR3 is TGTGCCAGCAGCCCCGGACAGGGTGGGAGTCAAGAGACCCAGTACTTC. Amino acids: CASSPGQGGSQETQYF.

This chain connects TRBV6-2 or TRBV6-3 to TRBJ2-7; a possible D gene is TRBD2 (5 bases). CDR1 is MNHEY and CDR2 is SVGEGT in the germline V gene. V lost 3 bases and J 1 base, leaving 10 bases between the germline ends. The length of the CDR3 is 14 residues. CDR3 nucleotides: TGTGCCAGCAGTTATTCACGAGGGTCCTACGAGCAGTACTTC. Translation: CASSYSRGSYEQYF.

The chain joins TRBV6-5 to TRBJ1-2, with 10 bases fitting TRBD1. CDR3 length: 15 residues. With 6 bases clipped from V and 3 bases from J, the junction kept 7 bases outside the gene matches. Germline V lookup: CDR1 MNHEY, CDR2 SVGAGI. CDR3 nucleotide sequence: TGTGCCAGCAGGCGACAGGGGGCGAAGGACTATGGCTACACCTTC. Encoded protein: CASRRQGAKDYGYTF.